The clone carrying this T cell receptor (beta chain) turned up a few times. The antigen is undetermined. This entry is derived from a study of breast tumors, draining lymph nodes, adjacent tissues. Study-wide findings and caveats: Data fit most tumor T cells coming from lymph node, expanding in tumor. Tumor TCR diversity was below lymph nodes but above nontumor tissue.

The germline CDR1 and CDR2 sequences are MNHEY and SMNVEV (reference sequence). J gave up 4 bases and V 5 bases, and 8 bases lay outside the gene matches. This CDR3 is 15 amino acids long. TCRdb called the multiplex PCR reads again in MiXCR, with one record for every CDR3 protein. The table lists about 300,000 distinct CDR3 sequences, 30% of them singletons, with 0.85% to 1.2% in the top ten. Axillary draining lymph nodes of breast cancer patients supplied the node samples. What was sequenced was axillary lymph node tissue. The receptor's source is a female donor with breast cancer. Some clones in this sample may be carry-over from other donors' samples. The J gene is TRBJ2-5, the V gene TRBV27; 9 bases are a match to TRBD1. CDR3 nucleotides: TGTGCCAGCAGTCTCTCAACAGGGGGCGGAGAGACCCAGTACTTC. This translates into CASSLSTGGGETQYF.